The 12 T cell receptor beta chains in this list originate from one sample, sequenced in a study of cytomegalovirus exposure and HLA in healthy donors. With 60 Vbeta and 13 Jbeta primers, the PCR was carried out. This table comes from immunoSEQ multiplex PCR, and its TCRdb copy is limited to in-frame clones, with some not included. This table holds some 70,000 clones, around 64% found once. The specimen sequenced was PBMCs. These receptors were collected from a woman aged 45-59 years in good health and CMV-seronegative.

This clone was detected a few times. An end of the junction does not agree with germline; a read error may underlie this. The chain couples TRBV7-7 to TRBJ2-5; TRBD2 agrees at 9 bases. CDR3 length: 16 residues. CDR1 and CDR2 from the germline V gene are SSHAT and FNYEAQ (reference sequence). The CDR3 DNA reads TGTGCTAGCAGCTTAGCACCGGGACTAGCAGACGAGACCCAGTACTTC. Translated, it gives CASSLAPGLADETQYF.

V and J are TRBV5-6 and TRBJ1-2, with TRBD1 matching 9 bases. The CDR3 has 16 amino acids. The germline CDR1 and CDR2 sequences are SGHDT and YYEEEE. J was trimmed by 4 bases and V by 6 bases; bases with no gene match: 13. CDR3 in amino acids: CASNPGTGRVFYGYTF. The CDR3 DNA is TGTGCCAGCAATCCTGGGACAGGGCGCGTTTTCTATGGCTACACCTTC.

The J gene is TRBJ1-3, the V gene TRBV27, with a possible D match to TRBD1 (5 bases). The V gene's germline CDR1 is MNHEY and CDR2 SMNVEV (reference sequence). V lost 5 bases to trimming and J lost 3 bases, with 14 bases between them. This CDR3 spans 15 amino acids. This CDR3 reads CASSRQGLGGNTIYF. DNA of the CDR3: TGTGCCAGCAGTAGGCAGGGTCTAGGTGGAAACACCATATATTTT.

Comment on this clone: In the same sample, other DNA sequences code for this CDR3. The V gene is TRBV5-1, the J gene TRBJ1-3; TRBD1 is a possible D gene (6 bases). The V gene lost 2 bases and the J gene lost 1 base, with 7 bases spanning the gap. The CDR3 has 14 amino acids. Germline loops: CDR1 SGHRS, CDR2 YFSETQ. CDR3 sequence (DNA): TGCGCCAGCAGCTTACAGGGATCTGGAAACACCATATATTTT. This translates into CASSLQGSGNTIYF.

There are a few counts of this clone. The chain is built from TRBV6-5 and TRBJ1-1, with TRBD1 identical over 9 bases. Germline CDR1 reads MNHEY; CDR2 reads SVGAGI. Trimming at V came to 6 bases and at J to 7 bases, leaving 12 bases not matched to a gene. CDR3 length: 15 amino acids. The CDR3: CASSRRPTGGNEAFF. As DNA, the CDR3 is TGTGCCAGCAGCCGTAGACCGACAGGGGGTAATGAAGCTTTCTTT.

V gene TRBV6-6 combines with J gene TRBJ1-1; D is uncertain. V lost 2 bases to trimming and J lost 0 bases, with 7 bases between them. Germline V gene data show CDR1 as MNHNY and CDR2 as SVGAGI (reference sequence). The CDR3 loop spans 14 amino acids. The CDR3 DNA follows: TGTGCCAGCAGTTACGCGGTCTTGAACACTGAAGCTTTCTTT. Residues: CASSYAVLNTEAFF.

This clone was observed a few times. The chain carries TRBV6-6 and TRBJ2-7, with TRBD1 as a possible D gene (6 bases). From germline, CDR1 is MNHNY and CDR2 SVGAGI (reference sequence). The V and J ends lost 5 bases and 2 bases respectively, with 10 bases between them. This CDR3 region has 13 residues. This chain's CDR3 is CASSKGVTYEQYF. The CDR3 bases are TGTGCCAGCAGTAAGGGGGTTACCTACGAGCAGTACTTC.

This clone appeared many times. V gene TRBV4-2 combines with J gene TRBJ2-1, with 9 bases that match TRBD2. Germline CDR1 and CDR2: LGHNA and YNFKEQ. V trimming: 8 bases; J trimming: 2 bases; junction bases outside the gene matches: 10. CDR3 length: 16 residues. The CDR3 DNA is TGTGCCAGCGCAGGTAGCGGGAGTGGTACCTACAATGAGCAGTTCTTC. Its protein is CASAGSGSGTYNEQFF.

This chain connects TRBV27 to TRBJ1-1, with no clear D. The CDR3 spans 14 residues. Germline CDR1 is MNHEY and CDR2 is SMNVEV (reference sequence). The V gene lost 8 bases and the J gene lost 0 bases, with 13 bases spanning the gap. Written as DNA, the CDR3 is TGTGCCAGCCGAAAAGCCCGAATGAACACTGAAGCTTTCTTT. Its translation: CASRKARMNTEAFF.

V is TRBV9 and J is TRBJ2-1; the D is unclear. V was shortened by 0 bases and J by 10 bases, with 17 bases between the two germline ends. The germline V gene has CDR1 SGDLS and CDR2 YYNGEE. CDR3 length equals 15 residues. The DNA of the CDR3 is TGTGCCAGCAGCGTAGATAGGATTAGAGGAAGGGAGCAGTTCTTC. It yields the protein CASSVDRIRGREQFF.

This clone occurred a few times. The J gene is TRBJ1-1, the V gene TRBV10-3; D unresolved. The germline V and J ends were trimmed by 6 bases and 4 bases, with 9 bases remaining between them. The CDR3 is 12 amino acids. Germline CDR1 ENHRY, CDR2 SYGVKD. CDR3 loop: CAIREEGTEAFF. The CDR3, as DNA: TGTGCCATCAGGGAAGAGGGCACTGAAGCTTTCTTT.

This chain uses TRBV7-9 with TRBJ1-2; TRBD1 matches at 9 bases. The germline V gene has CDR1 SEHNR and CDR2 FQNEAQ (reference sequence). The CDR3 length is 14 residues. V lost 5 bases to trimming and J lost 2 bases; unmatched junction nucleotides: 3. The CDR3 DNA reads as TGTGCCAGCAGCACCGGACAGGGGAACTATGGCTACACCTTC. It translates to CASSTGQGNYGYTF.